This T cell receptor beta chain was profiled in a study of T cell responses to AZD1222 COVID-19 vaccine. About this clone itself: The antigen is unknown.

TCRdb keeps only in-frame clones here, not all; method: immunoSEQ multiplex PCR. The sample has 150,000 or so clones, approximately 89% seen once. The CDR3 has 15 residues. CDR1 and CDR2 (germline): SGHDN, FVKESK. Trimming removed 0 bases from V and 1 base from J, with 7 bases in between. Whole-study results and caveats: Clonal diversity may have been underestimated in mostly white British donors. The breadth and depth of Spike-specific TCRs increased once two AZD1222 doses had been given. Epitopes outside B.1.351 and B.1.1.7 mutated regions reportedly drew nearly half of spike TCRs. At baseline, seropositivity was found in only a handful of AZD1222 recipients.

The J gene is TRBJ1-3, the V gene TRBV14; D remains unclear. This TCR came from an adult in good health. This sample comprised peripheral blood, obtained on day 0 of AZD1222 vaccination. Here the CDR3 DNA reads TGTGCCAGCAGCCAAGATTCAGGATCTGGAAACACCATATATTTT. Encoded protein: CASSQDSGSGNTIYF.